In its sample, the clone carrying this T cell receptor beta chain was seen many times. Germline is not matched at one junction end, which may reflect a read error. TCRdb ran MiXCR on the 5' RACE reads and lists one entry per CDR3 protein. The sample holds 26,000 or so distinct CDR3 sequences; 21% are singletons and the top ten take 16%. This record belongs to a study of neurological immune-mediated disorders. CDR1 SGHTA and CDR2 FQGNSA come from the germline V gene. This CDR3 has 11 amino acids. Libraries used 2 million unsorted PBMCs kept frozen in RNAlater. The source is a woman between 55 and 75 years old in good health. Sequenced material: PBMCs. The V gene is TRBV7-2, the J gene TRBJ2-3, with D unresolved. The CDR3 DNA sequence: TGTGCCAGCAGCCGCTCCCATACACAGTATTTT. Translated: CASSRSHTQYF. The full variable domain, rest sourced from reference TRBV7-2 and TRBJ2-3, is GAGVSQSPSNKVTEKGKDVELRCDPISGHTALYWYRQSLGQGLEFLIYFQGNSAPDKSGLPSDRFSAERTGGSVSTLTIQRTQQEDSAVYLCASSRSHTQYFGPGTRLTVL.